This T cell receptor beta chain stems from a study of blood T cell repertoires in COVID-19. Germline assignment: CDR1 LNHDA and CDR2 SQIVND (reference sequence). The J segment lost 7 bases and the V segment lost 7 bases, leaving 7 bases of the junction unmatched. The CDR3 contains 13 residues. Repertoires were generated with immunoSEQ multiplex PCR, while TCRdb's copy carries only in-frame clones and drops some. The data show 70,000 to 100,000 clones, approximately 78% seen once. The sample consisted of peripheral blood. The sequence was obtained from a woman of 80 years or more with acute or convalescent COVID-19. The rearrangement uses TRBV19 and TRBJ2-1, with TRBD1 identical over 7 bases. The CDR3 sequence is CASNQDRRNEQFF. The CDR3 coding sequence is TGTGCCAGTAACCAGGACAGGCGGAATGAGCAGTTCTTC.